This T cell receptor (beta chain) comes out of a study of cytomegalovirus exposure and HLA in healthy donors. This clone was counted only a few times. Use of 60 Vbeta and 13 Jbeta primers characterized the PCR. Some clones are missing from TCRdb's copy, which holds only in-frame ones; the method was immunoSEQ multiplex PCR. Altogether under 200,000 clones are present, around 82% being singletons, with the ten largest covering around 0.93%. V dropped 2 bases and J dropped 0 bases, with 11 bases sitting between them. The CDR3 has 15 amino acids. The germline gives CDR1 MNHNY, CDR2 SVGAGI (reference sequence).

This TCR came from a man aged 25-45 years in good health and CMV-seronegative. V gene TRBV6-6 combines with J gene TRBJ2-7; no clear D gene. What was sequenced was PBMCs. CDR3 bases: TGTGCCAGCAGTTACCTGACTCATAGCTCCTACGAGCAGTACTTC. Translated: CASSYLTHSSYEQYF.